This TCR beta chain originates from a study of monozygotic twins with inflammatory bowel disease. Overall study results and limits: Concordant and discordant twins showed no difference in repertoire similarity, possibly from limited power.

In the case of this clonotype: Its antigen remains unidentified.

Donors gave approximately 2.5 ml of blood apiece. After re-calling the 5' RACE reads, TCRdb lists one entry per CDR3 protein, DNA absent. The sample totals 300,000 to 400,000 distinct CDR3 sequences. The germline CDR1 and CDR2 sequences are MNHEY and SMNVEV (reference sequence). CDR3 size: 13 residues. The source of this sequence is a human donor with ulcerative colitis or Crohn's disease, or a healthy co-twin of an affected twin (not recorded which). V gene TRBV27 combines with J gene TRBJ1-2; the D call of TRBD1 rests on TCRdb alone, since no DNA is present to check it. Sequencing was done on a sample of blood. The CDR3 sequence: CASRTGDIRGYTF.